This T cell receptor (beta chain) was identified in a study of T cell responses to AZD1222 COVID-19 vaccine. Here immunoSEQ multiplex PCR was the method, and the copy in TCRdb shows in-frame clones only, minus some. The table records some 190,000 clones, approximately 90% of them present only once. The count of this clone is one. The target antigen is unknown. Regarding the study as a whole: There were mostly white British donors and more females than males, and clonal diversity was possibly underestimated. Spike-wide coverage was observed for vaccine-associated CD4 TCRs, with dominant responses at 160-218 and 743-854. There were repertoire samples only from the period after the peak T cell response.

The sample was peripheral blood, taken on day 0 of AZD1222 vaccination. The TCR comes from an adult in good health.

The CDR3 loop reads CASKQGGNTGELFF. Written as DNA, the CDR3 is TGTGCCAGCAAGCAGGGGGGCAACACCGGGGAGCTGTTTTTT. The V call is TRBV7-3, the J call TRBJ2-2; TRBD1 is a possible D gene (7 bases). V shed 7 bases and J shed 2 bases, with 11 bases lying between them. This CDR3 is built from 14 residues. Per the germline V gene, CDR1 is SGHTA and CDR2 is FQGTGA.